The rows below give T cell receptor beta chains drawn from one sample of a study of metastatic and nonmetastatic thyroid tumors. TCRdb ran MiXCR on the PCR reads. The table has around 59,000 clones, 15% to 20% seen once. Sample: blood. All receptors come from a male donor with papillary thyroid cancer or a benign thyroid nodule (not recorded which). Some clones in this sample may be carry-over from other donors' samples. Both conserved end residues are part of each CDR3. The D gene is left open where the match is weak. A clone size is listed for some rows: how often the clone was seen (once, few, many), or a class if it is expanded.

abundance | d_gene | j_gene | v_gene | CDR3nt | CDR3aa
. | TRBD1 | TRBJ1-2 | TRBV6-5 | TGTGCCAGCAGTTACTGGACAGGAGGATCCTATGGCTACACCTTC | CASSYWTGGSYGYTF
many | . | TRBJ1-1 | TRBV4-1 | TGCGCCAGCAGCCGATCGGAGGGGAAGGAAGCTTTCTTT | CASSRSEGKEAFF
many | . | TRBJ1-1 | TRBV7-2 | TGTGCCAGCAGCTTCGGGACTGAAGCTTTCTTT | CASSFGTEAFF
many | . | TRBJ2-1 | TRBV4-2 | TGTGCCAGCAGCCAAGATTATGCCGGAAACAATGAGCAGTTCTTC | CASSQDYAGNNEQFF
many | TRBD1 | TRBJ1-4 | TRBV19 | TGTGCCAGTAGCATCGGGGACAGAGTCGGGGAAAAACTGTTTTTT | CASSIGDRVGEKLFF
many | TRBD1 | TRBJ2-2 | TRBV9 | TGTGCCAGCAGCGCAAGAACTGGGACAGGGAACACCGGGGAGCTGTTTTTT | CASSARTGTGNTGELFF
. | TRBD2 | TRBJ2-7 | TRBV12-3/TRBV12-4 | TGTGCCAGCAGAAGTAGCGGGGATTACGAGCAGTACTTC | CASRSSGDYEQYF
many | TRBD2 | TRBJ2-3 | TRBV6-4 | TGTGCCAGCAGTGACTCCAGCGGGGGGGGGACAGATACGCAGTATTTT | CASSDSSGGGTDTQYF
many | . | TRBJ1-2 | TRBV28 | TGTGCCAGCAGCCCTAACAGTGATAACGATGGCTACACCTTC | CASSPNSDNDGYTF
many | . | TRBJ1-5 | TRBV20-1 | TGCAGTGCCGATGGGGGCCCGGAATTGCCCCAGCATTTT | CSADGGPELPQHF
many | . | TRBJ2-2 | TRBV20-1 | TGCAGTGCTAGAGCTCCCGGGATCTCCACCGGGGAGCTGTTTTTT | CSARAPGISTGELFF
. | . | TRBJ2-1 | TRBV27 | TGTGCCAGCAGTCCCCCCTTAGCGGTGTGGCTAGCGCCTGAGCAGTTCTTC | CASSPPLAVWLAPEQFF
. | . | TRBJ2-2 | TRBV2 | TGTGCCAGTGCACGGGGAGCCGGGGAGCTGTTTTTT | CASARGAGELFF
many | . | TRBJ2-1 | TRBV20-1 | TGCAGTGCTTGGGACTTTTCTGAGGCCTACAATGAGCAGTTCTTC | CSAWDFSEAYNEQFF
many | TRBD1 | TRBJ1-4 | TRBV2 | TGTGCCAGCAGTTTCAAAGGGGGACAGGTGCTTGAAAAACTGTTTTTT | CASSFKGGQVLEKLFF
few | TRBD2 | TRBJ2-7 | TRBV6-1 | TGTGCTAGCGGAGAGCGGGAGGGCCTGGGCGAGCAGTACTTC | CASGEREGLGEQYF
. | . | TRBJ2-1 | TRBV20-1 | TGCAGTGCTAGAGATAGGTACCAGCGGGTCTACAATGAGCAGTTCTTC | CSARDRYQRVYNEQFF
few | . | TRBJ1-5 | TRBV10-1 | TGCGCCAGCAGTAGTTCCCAGAGGGGCAATTATCCCCAGCATTTT | CASSSSQRGNYPQHF
many | . | TRBJ2-7 | TRBV2 | TGTGCCACTAAGGGGGGAGTGAGGGAGCAGTACTTC | CATKGGVREQYF
few | . | TRBJ2-6 | TRBV6-2/TRBV6-3 | TGTGCCAGCAGCACAGGTTCCGGGGCCAACGTCCTGACTTTC | CASSTGSGANVLTF
many | . | TRBJ2-2 | TRBV30 | TGTGCCTGGAGGAGGGGGGGCACCGGGGAGCTGTTTTTT | CAWRRGGTGELFF
many | TRBD1 | TRBJ1-1 | TRBV5-1 | TGCGCCAGCAGCTGGACAGGGGAGGGTGAAGCTTTCTTT | CASSWTGEGEAFF
medium-sized | . | TRBJ2-7 | TRBV6-1 | TGTGCCAGCAGTGAAATAGTGAGGGGGGAGCAGTACTTC | CASSEIVRGEQYF
many | TRBD2 | TRBJ2-2 | TRBV11-1 | TGTGCCAGCAGCTCGAGCCCCGGACTAGCGGGAGGGTACGGGGAGCTGTTTTTT | CASSSSPGLAGGYGELFF
many | . | TRBJ2-3 | TRBV12-3/TRBV12-4 | TGTGCCAGCAGTTTAGCCCAGGGAGCGGAGTATTTT | CASSLAQGAEYF
. | TRBD1 | TRBJ1-6 | TRBV20-1 | TGCAGTGCTAGAAAACAGGGGGAAGATTCGCCCCTCCACTTT | CSARKQGEDSPLHF